One sample yielded the 18 T cell receptor beta chains listed below, sequenced in a study of CD8 T cells in Susac syndrome. Reverse transcription of 0.5 to 1 ug RNA used random hexamers. TCRdb re-analysed the immunoSEQ multiplex PCR reads in MiXCR, keeping a single row per CDR3 protein. The sample has approximately 57,000 distinct CDR3 sequences; 95% are singletons. Sequencing was done on a sample of CD8+ T cells from PBMCs. The origin of the receptors is a human donor with Susac syndrome.

The chain uses TRBV6-5 and TRBJ2-5, with 12 bases that match TRBD2. The V gene's germline CDR1 is MNHEY and CDR2 SVGAGI. Trimming at V came to 6 bases and at J to 5 bases, leaving 7 bases not matched to a gene. The CDR3 totals 15 residues. The CDR3, as DNA: TGTGCCAGCAGCCACTCTAGCGGGGGGGATGAGACCCAGTACTTC. Translation: CASSHSSGGDETQYF.

This clonotype appeared a few times. The chain uses TRBV5-6 and TRBJ2-7; D is unresolved. This CDR3 region has 12 residues. Trimming stripped 3 bases from V and 1 base from J, with 5 bases between. Looked up from germline, CDR1 is SGHDT and CDR2 is YYEEEE. This CDR3 is CASSWGSYEQYF. The CDR3, as DNA: TGTGCCAGCAGCTGGGGATCCTACGAGCAGTACTTC. Looking up the rest from reference TRBV5-6 and TRBJ2-7 gives the full variable domain: DAGVTQSPTHLIKTRGQQVTLRCSPKSGHDTVSWYQQALGQGPQFIFQYYEEEERQRGNFPDRFSGHQFPNYSSELNVNALLLGDSALYLCASSWGSYEQYFGPGTRLTVT.

The J gene is TRBJ2-5, the V gene TRBV14; D is perhaps TRBD1 or TRBD2 (5 bases each). The CDR3 spans 16 residues. CDR1 is SGHDN and CDR2 is FVKESK in the germline V gene. V lost 0 bases and J lost 1, with 12 bases in between. In DNA form, the CDR3 reads TGTGCCAGCAGCCAAGAACCGGGACGGACCCAAGAGACCCAGTACTTC. Its protein product is CASSQEPGRTQETQYF. Full variable domain (outside the CDR3, taken from reference TRBV14 and TRBJ2-5): EAGVTQFPSHSVIEKGQTVTLRCDPISGHDNLYWYRRVMGKEIKFLLHFVKESKQDESGMPNNRFLAERTGGTYSTLKVQPAELEDSGVYFCASSQEPGRTQETQYFGPGTRLLVL.

The chain combines TRBV7-9 with TRBJ2-1, with 8 nucleotides matching TRBD2. With V trimmed by 2 bases and J by 6 bases, 9 bases remained unmatched. CDR3 size: 16 residues. The V gene's germline CDR1 is SEHNR and CDR2 FQNEAQ (reference sequence). CDR3 region: CASSLPPGGTANEQFF. In nucleotides, the CDR3 is TGTGCCAGCAGCTTACCGCCGGGGGGGACTGCCAATGAGCAGTTCTTC.

The gene calls are TRBV20-1 and TRBJ1-5, with 7 bases fitting TRBD1. From germline, CDR1 is DFQATT and CDR2 SNEGSKA (reference sequence). The CDR3 contains 13 residues. Trimming removed 6 bases from V and 5 bases from J; junction bases left unmatched: 7. CDR3 bases: TGCAGTGCATTTGGGACAGACCATCAGCCCCAGCATTTT. As protein: CSAFGTDHQPQHF.

This clonotype occurred a few times. The chain recombines TRBV5-4 with TRBJ1-2; unclear D gene. The length of the CDR3 is 14 residues. In germline, CDR1 is SGHNT, CDR2 YYREEE (reference sequence). The V and J ends lost 0 bases and 2 bases respectively, with 8 bases between them. The CDR3 spells CASSLGAGNYGYTF. CDR3 DNA: TGTGCCAGCAGCTTGGGGGCAGGAAACTATGGCTACACCTTC.

Of note for this clonotype: At one of its ends the junction is not consistent with the germline gene, which may arise from a read error. The chain uses TRBV5-4 and TRBJ1-6; D not resolved. Germline V gene data show CDR1 as SGHNT and CDR2 as YYREEE (reference sequence). This CDR3 comprises 16 residues. CDR3 nucleotides: TGTGCCAACAGCTTGGACCCCGGGAGCGGTGATTCACCCCTCCACTTT. It translates to CANSLDPGSGDSPLHF.

The chain carries TRBV4-1 and TRBJ2-7; no firm D call. Looked up from germline, CDR1 is MGHRA and CDR2 is YSYEKL. V gave up 1 base and J gave up 2 bases, with 9 bases separating them. The CDR3 length is 14 residues. Here the CDR3 reads CASSQVPDTYEQYF. In DNA form, the CDR3 reads TGCGCCAGCAGCCAAGTTCCTGATACCTACGAGCAGTACTTC.

The V and J genes are TRBV9 and TRBJ2-7; D unresolved. This CDR3 has 14 amino acids. The V gene's germline CDR1 is SGDLS and CDR2 YYNGEE. V shed 0 bases and J shed 1 base, with 8 bases lying between them. CDR3 sequence: CASSVDGVSYEQYF. The CDR3 nucleotides read TGTGCCAGCAGCGTAGATGGGGTTTCCTACGAGCAGTACTTC.

This chain joins TRBV7-2 and TRBJ1-2; D remains unclear. Trimming cost V 5 bases and J 0 bases, with 7 bases left between them. Germline CDR1 and CDR2: SGHTA and FQGNSA. This CDR3 has 13 residues. CDR3 sequence reads: CASSRGPNYGYTF. The CDR3 nucleotides are TGTGCCAGCAGCCGAGGCCCTAACTATGGCTACACCTTC.

DNA for the CDR3: TGTGCCAGCAGTTTAAGACAGGGGGCGGACATTCAGTACTTC. Its translation: CASSLRQGADIQYF. This chain connects TRBV12-3 or TRBV12-4 to TRBJ2-4; TRBD1 aligns across 10 bases. The V gene end was trimmed by 2 bases and the J gene end by 8 bases; junction bases not matched to a gene: 3. This CDR3 contains 14 residues.

The chain has TRBV6-6 and TRBJ2-2; D gene unclear. In germline, CDR1 is MNHNY, CDR2 SVGAGI (reference sequence). V was cut by 6 bases and J by 3 bases, with 8 bases left in between. This CDR3 is built from 13 residues. The CDR3 here is CASRGRDTGELFF. CDR3 bases: TGTGCCAGCAGGGGCCGGGACACCGGGGAGCTGTTTTTT.

CDR3 amino acids: CSVIGSGSGELFF. CDR3 bases: TGCAGCGTTATTGGGTCGGGATCCGGGGAGCTGTTTTTT. The chain is built from TRBV29-1 and TRBJ2-2; possibly TRBD2 for D (5 bases). V was trimmed by 5 bases and J by 6 bases, leaving 13 bases between them. Germline CDR1 reads SQVTM; CDR2 reads ANQGSEA. This CDR3 region has 13 residues.

The rearrangement uses TRBV30 and TRBJ2-2; D gene uncertain. The CDR3 loop spans 10 amino acids. V shed 5 bases and J shed 4 bases, with 2 bases lying between them. The germline CDR1 and CDR2 sequences are GTSNPN and SVGIG (reference sequence). CDR3 sequence (DNA): TGTGCCTGGCGCACCGGGGAGCTGTTTTTT. This sequence encodes CAWRTGELFF.

The chain combines TRBV27 with TRBJ1-1, with D maybe TRBD1 (5 bases). Germline CDR1 reads MNHEY; CDR2 reads SMNVEV (reference sequence). Trimming stripped 2 bases from V and 5 bases from J, with 9 bases between. This CDR3 is built from 13 residues. Here the CDR3 reads CASSLGTGTEAFF. The DNA for the CDR3 is TGTGCCAGCAGTTTAGGAACAGGTACTGAAGCTTTCTTT.

This chain uses TRBV29-1 with TRBJ2-7; D gene uncertain. CDR1 and CDR2 from the germline V gene are SQVTM and ANQGSEA. The ends were cut back, 0 bases at V and 7 bases at J, with 10 bases in the middle. This CDR3 comprises 12 residues. The CDR3 is CSVEEGFGEQYF. Here the CDR3 DNA reads TGCAGCGTTGAAGAGGGGTTCGGGGAGCAGTACTTC.

This chain joins TRBV18 and TRBJ2-1; possible D gene TRBD2, 5 bases. Germline values: CDR1 KGHSH, CDR2 LQKENI. The V end was cut by 3 bases, the J end by 9 bases, with 18 bases between. The CDR3 consists of 15 residues. CDR3 bases: TGTGCCAGCTCACCGCTAACTCAGGACCGGGGTGAGCAGTTCTTC. It yields the protein CASSPLTQDRGEQFF.

This chain connects TRBV20-1 to TRBJ1-1, with 7 nucleotides matching TRBD1. This CDR3 region has 15 residues. Germline V gene sequence: CDR1 DFQATT, CDR2 SNEGSKA (reference sequence). V lost 5 bases and J lost 5; bases outside the gene matches: 14. The CDR3 sequence is CSAEPRTGVGTEAFF. DNA of the CDR3: TGCAGTGCTGAACCACGAACAGGGGTGGGAACTGAAGCTTTCTTT.